These 32 T cell receptor beta chains were all obtained from the same sample, sequenced in a study of control samples from healthy donors and cancer patients. Repertoires were generated with immunoSEQ multiplex PCR, while TCRdb's copy carries only in-frame clones and drops some. This table has 110,000 to 150,000 clones, around 90% appearing once. What was sequenced was blood. These receptors all come from a man in his thirties or forties in good health.

The rearrangement joins TRBV6-2 or TRBV6-3 to TRBJ2-7; D is uncertain. CDR1 is MNHEY, CDR2 SVGEGT, per germline. With 2 bases removed from V and 3 bases from J, the gap between germline ends came to 17 bases. This CDR3 region has 16 residues. CDR3 in amino acids: CASSYPILYPNYEQYF. CDR3 DNA: TGTGCCAGCAGTTACCCGATCCTATACCCCAACTACGAGCAGTACTTC.

The chain couples TRBV18 to TRBJ1-2; D might be TRBD1 (6 bases). CDR1 and CDR2 from the germline V gene are KGHSH and LQKENI. V lost 4 bases and J lost 4, with 10 bases in between. The CDR3 runs to 13 residues. The chain's CDR3 is CASSLSDSYGYTF. CDR3 in DNA: TGTGCCAGCTCACTTTCGGACAGCTATGGCTACACCTTC.

The CDR3 spells CASSLGRVGGEQFF. CDR3 bases: TGTGCCAGCAGTTTAGGTAGGGTGGGTGGCGAGCAGTTCTTC. The chain combines TRBV27 with TRBJ2-1; D uncertain. Germline assignment: CDR1 MNHEY and CDR2 SMNVEV (reference sequence). Trimming shortened V by 2 bases and J by 10 bases, and 15 bases separated the two germline ends. The CDR3 contains 14 residues.

This chain connects TRBV7-9 to TRBJ1-5; D unclear. This CDR3 comprises 17 residues. Germline values: CDR1 SEHNR, CDR2 FQNEAQ (reference sequence). V lost 5 bases to trimming and J lost 4 bases, with 21 bases between them. In DNA form, the CDR3 reads TGTGCCAGCAGCCAACAGCCCGGGCCCCATGGAAATCAGCCCCAGCATTTT. Its protein product is CASSQQPGPHGNQPQHF.

The chain links TRBV7-3 to TRBJ2-7; the D gene is possibly TRBD1 (5 bases). The V end lost 5 bases, the J end lost 3 bases, and 11 bases lay between the germline ends. From germline, CDR1 is SGHTA and CDR2 FQGTGA. The CDR3 runs 13 residues. The CDR3 spells CASSIQGSYEQYF. The CDR3 DNA sequence: TGTGCCAGCAGCATCCAGGGAAGCTACGAGCAGTACTTC.

This clone was seen once. DNA for the CDR3: TGTGCCAGCAGTGCGGACAGGGTCAATGAGCAGTTCTTC. As protein: CASSADRVNEQFF. V and J are TRBV25-1 and TRBJ2-1, with TRBD1 matching 8 bases. This CDR3 spans 13 amino acids. V gave up 4 bases and J gave up 6 bases; unmatched junction bases: 2. Germline CDR1 is MGHDK and CDR2 is SYGVNS.

The genes are TRBV3-1 (or the pseudogene TRBV3-2) and TRBJ2-7; the match to TRBD1 covers 8 bases. The CDR3 loop spans 14 amino acids. Trimming removed 4 bases from V and 7 bases from J; junction bases left unmatched: 9. CDR1 is LGHDT, CDR2 YNNKEL, per germline (reference sequence). The CDR3 is CASSRGQGFGEQYF. CDR3 nucleotide sequence: TGTGCCAGCAGCCGAGGACAGGGCTTTGGGGAGCAGTACTTC.

Only one count was recorded for this clone. The gene calls are TRBV5-6 and TRBJ2-5; possible D gene TRBD2, 6 bases. This CDR3 is built from 15 residues. The germline gives CDR1 SGHDT, CDR2 YYEEEE. The V end lost 1 base, the J end lost 5 bases, and 15 bases lay between the germline ends. The CDR3, as DNA: TGTGCCAGCAGCTTGCTTACGGGAGTTTCGGAGACCCAGTACTTC. Protein sequence: CASSLLTGVSETQYF.

The chain carries TRBV5-1 and TRBJ1-3, with a weak D call TRBD1 (6 bases). V gave up 0 bases and J gave up 7 bases, with 8 bases separating them. CDR1 SGHRS and CDR2 YFSETQ come from the germline V gene. The length of the CDR3 is 13 residues. The CDR3, as DNA: TGCGCCAGCAGCTTGGAACAGGGTAACACCATATATTTT. Translated: CASSLEQGNTIYF.

The CDR3 here is CASSPRLAGIYNEQFF. The CDR3 DNA is TGTGCCAGCAGCCCCCGGCTAGCGGGTATTTACAATGAGCAGTTCTTC. The chain combines TRBV28 with TRBJ2-1; TRBD2 matches at 8 bases. CDR3 length: 16 amino acids. Germline V gene data show CDR1 as MDHEN and CDR2 as SYDVKM. Trimming took 6 bases from V and 4 from J; bases not matched to a gene: 11.

As DNA, the CDR3 is TGTGCCAGCAGCGCCCTCGGGACTCCGAACACCGGGGAGCTGTTTTTT. Its translation is CASSALGTPNTGELFF. This chain joins TRBV7-9 and TRBJ2-2, with D possibly matching TRBD2 (6 bases). The CDR3 extends over 16 amino acids. Germline V gene data show CDR1 as SEHNR and CDR2 as FQNEAQ (reference sequence). V lost 5 bases and J 0 bases, leaving 13 bases between the germline ends.

This chain uses TRBV28 with TRBJ1-3; D perhaps matches TRBD1 (6 bases). From germline, CDR1 is MDHEN and CDR2 SYDVKM. CDR3 length: 19 amino acids. Trimming took off 6 bases at V and 5 bases at J, with 29 bases between the two ends. CDR3 coding DNA: TGTGCCAGCAGATCCCTGACAGGTATTAAGTACCCCGGGCGAAACACCATATATTTT. This codes for CASRSLTGIKYPGRNTIYF.

The chain joins TRBV2 to TRBJ1-1; perhaps TRBD1 as D (5 bases). The germline V gene has CDR1 SNHLY and CDR2 FYNNEI. The CDR3 has 13 amino acids. Trimming left V 6 bases short and J 4 bases short, with 12 bases between. The CDR3 sequence is CASSYRTGTEAFF. CDR3 coding DNA: TGTGCCAGCAGCTACAGGACCGGCACTGAAGCTTTCTTT.

This clone showed up just once. The chain joins TRBV5-8 to TRBJ2-7; 7 bases are shared with TRBD1. After removal of 4 bases from V and 9 bases from J, the junction contained 16 bases not matched to a gene. Germline CDR1 SGHTS, CDR2 YDEGEE. The CDR3 totals 15 residues. For the CDR3, the DNA is TGTGCCAGCAGCCTGAGGGACAGAACTATTGGCGGGCAGTACTTC. Its translation: CASSLRDRTIGGQYF.

In regard to this clone: One end of the junction fails to match germline, which may point to a read error. The genes are TRBV7-8 and TRBJ2-7; 10 bases line up with TRBD1. The germline gives CDR1 SGHVS, CDR2 FQNEAQ. This CDR3 is 15 amino acids long. CDR3 in DNA: TGTGCCAGCAGTTTAGGGACAGGGGCCGCTGCGGGGCAGTACTTC. It translates to CASSLGTGAAAGQYF.

The V call is TRBV12-3 or TRBV12-4, the J call TRBJ2-7; tentatively, D is TRBD2 (6 bases). This CDR3 comprises 13 residues. Trimming took off 2 bases at V and 5 bases at J, with 10 bases between the two ends. In DNA form, the CDR3 reads TGTGCCAGCAGTTTAATTGGAGGGGACGAGCAGTACTTC. As protein: CASSLIGGDEQYF.

The genes are TRBV5-8 and TRBJ1-2; D gene unclear. The CDR3 consists of 14 residues. Trimming pared 6 bases from V and 2 bases from J, leaving 14 bases between. Germline assignment: CDR1 SGHTS and CDR2 YDEGEE. The CDR3 here is CASTLRAQNYGYTF. The CDR3 DNA reads as TGTGCCAGCACCCTTCGGGCACAGAACTATGGCTACACCTTC.

The sample holds a few counts of this clone. The V and J genes are TRBV12-3 or TRBV12-4 and TRBJ1-5; D is perhaps TRBD1 (5 bases). The germline V and J ends were trimmed by 1 base and 6 bases, with 7 bases remaining between them. The length of the CDR3 is 13 residues. The CDR3 spells CASSLVGGQPQHF. CDR3 nucleotide sequence: TGTGCCAGCAGTTTAGTTGGGGGTCAGCCCCAGCATTTT.

The chain recombines TRBV28 with TRBJ2-7, with D tentatively TRBD1 (7 bases). V lost 7 bases, J lost 6 bases, and 16 bases lay in between. The germline V gene has CDR1 MDHEN and CDR2 SYDVKM. The length of the CDR3 is 13 residues. CDR3 coding DNA: TGTGCCAGCACTACACAGGGGAGGATCGAGCAGTACTTC. Amino acid sequence: CASTTQGRIEQYF.

The chain combines TRBV7-8 with TRBJ2-5, with D hard to call. V gave up 6 bases and J gave up 7 bases, with 21 bases separating them. The germline V gene encodes CDR1 SGHVS and CDR2 FQNEAQ. This CDR3 is 15 amino acids long. The CDR3 here is CASRPRTGLYGTQYF. CDR3 nucleotide sequence: TGTGCCAGCAGGCCGCGGACCGGTTTGTATGGGACCCAGTACTTC. Together with reference TRBV7-8 and TRBJ2-5, the CDR3 gives the full variable domain: GAGVSQSPRYKVAKRGQDVALRCDPISGHVSLFWYQQALGQGPEFLTYFQNEAQLDKSGLPSDRFFAERPEGSVSTLKIQRTQQEDSAVYLCASRPRTGLYGTQYFGPGTRLLVL.

The V and J genes are TRBV6-2 or TRBV6-3 and TRBJ1-1; D ambiguous. V dropped 4 bases and J dropped 7 bases, with 13 bases sitting between them. CDR3 size: 13 residues. Germline V gene lookup returns CDR1 MNHEY and CDR2 SVGEGT. CDR3: CASSLKRASEAFF. The CDR3 DNA sequence: TGTGCCAGCAGTTTAAAACGGGCCAGTGAAGCTTTCTTT.

The chain couples TRBV19 to TRBJ2-3, with 10 bases lining up with TRBD2. The germline V gene encodes CDR1 LNHDA and CDR2 SQIVND (reference sequence). Losses at the gene ends were 6 bases for V and 1 base for J; bases not matched to a gene: 4. The CDR3 covers 15 residues. The DNA of the CDR3 is TGTGCCAGTAGCCCTCTAGCGGGAGGCACAGATACGCAGTATTTT. It yields the protein CASSPLAGGTDTQYF.

The rearrangement uses TRBV5-4 and TRBJ1-6; D gene unclear. From germline, CDR1 is SGHNT and CDR2 YYREEE (reference sequence). V was clipped by 4 bases and J by 9 bases, with 14 bases between them. The length of the CDR3 is 14 residues. CDR3 DNA sequence: TGTGCCAGCAGCCCGGGGTTGGCGACTTCACCCCTCCACTTT. This gives the protein CASSPGLATSPLHF.

Only a few counts were recorded for this clone. V gene TRBV24-1 combines with J gene TRBJ1-5; possible D gene TRBD1, 5 bases. V lost 9 bases to trimming and J lost 0 bases, with 32 bases between them. Germline V gene sequence: CDR1 KGHDR, CDR2 SFDVKD. This CDR3 is 21 amino acids long. The CDR3 bases are TGTGCCACCCATCACCCCGCCTCCGGGCCCCAGGGAGGGCATAGCAATCAGCCCCAGCATTTT. Protein sequence: CATHHPASGPQGGHSNQPQHF.

The rearrangement links TRBV10-2 to TRBJ1-6; a weak D match, TRBD1 (6 bases). V lost 2 bases, J lost 8 bases, and 10 bases lay in between. The CDR3 is made up of 14 amino acids. The germline V gene encodes CDR1 WSHSY and CDR2 SAAADI. The CDR3 coding sequence is TGCGCCAGCAGTGAGACAGGGAGCGATTCACCCCTCCACTTT. Its protein is CASSETGSDSPLHF.

The rearrangement links TRBV3-1 (or the pseudogene TRBV3-2) to TRBJ2-2; D might be TRBD2 (6 bases). This CDR3 contains 16 residues. The V gene's germline CDR1 is LGHDT and CDR2 YNNKEL (reference sequence). V was clipped by 0 bases and J by 5 bases, with 13 bases between them. CDR3 nucleotide sequence: TGTGCCAGCAGCCAAGAGCGGGGAAGGGTAACCGGGGAGCTGTTTTTT. Its protein is CASSQERGRVTGELFF.

The chain couples TRBV24-1 to TRBJ1-1, with D uncertain. V shed 2 bases and J shed 11 bases, with 8 bases lying between them. Germline CDR1 is KGHDR and CDR2 is SFDVKD. This CDR3 has 11 amino acids. The CDR3 is CATSDSQGAFF. CDR3 in DNA: TGTGCCACCAGTGATTCCCAAGGTGCTTTCTTT.

This chain joins TRBV5-5 and TRBJ1-6, with D possibly matching TRBD1 (6 bases). V lost 4 bases, J lost 8 bases, and 16 bases lay in between. CDR1 is SGHKS, CDR2 YYEKEE, per germline (reference sequence). This CDR3 contains 15 residues. This CDR3 reads CASSPMAGGHSPLHF. DNA for the CDR3: TGTGCCAGCAGCCCGATGGCCGGGGGCCATTCACCCCTCCACTTT.

This clone was observed a handful of times. The chain joins TRBV25-1 to TRBJ1-3; a weak D match, TRBD1 (5 bases). The ends were cut back, 0 bases at V and 4 bases at J, with 7 bases in the middle. CDR1 and CDR2 from the germline V gene are MGHDK and SYGVNS. The CDR3 loop spans 14 amino acids. CDR3: CASSEYGGGNTIYF. Written as DNA, the CDR3 is TGTGCCAGCAGTGAATATGGGGGGGGAAACACCATATATTTT.

The J gene is TRBJ2-6, the V gene TRBV6-2 or TRBV6-3; 12 bases are shared with TRBD1. Germline trimming cut 3 bases from V and 3 bases from J; bases unmatched to any gene: 9. The CDR3 covers 19 residues. CDR1 and CDR2 (germline): MNHEY, SVGEGT. CDR3 residues: CASSYDLGQGARGANVLTF. CDR3 DNA sequence: TGTGCCAGCAGTTATGACCTGGGACAGGGGGCGCGTGGGGCCAACGTCCTGACTTTC.

The chain employs TRBV7-2 and TRBJ2-1; D call uncertain. There are 14 residues in the CDR3. Germline V gene data show CDR1 as SGHTA and CDR2 as FQGNSA. Trimming removed 6 bases from V and 0 bases from J, with 9 bases in between. CDR3 loop: CASSPTSSYNEQFF. Here the CDR3 DNA reads TGTGCCAGCAGTCCCACGAGCTCCTACAATGAGCAGTTCTTC. Combining the CDR3 with reference TRBV7-2 and TRBJ2-1 gives the whole variable domain GAGVSQSPSNKVTEKGKDVELRCDPISGHTALYWYRQSLGQGLEFLIYFQGNSAPDKSGLPSDRFSAERTGGSVSTLTIQRTQQEDSAVYLCASSPTSSYNEQFFGPGTRLTVL.

The chain has TRBV5-4 and TRBJ1-1; 7 bases map to TRBD1. J lost 3 bases, V lost 4 bases, and 6 bases had no gene match. This CDR3 is built from 14 residues. Germline CDR1 and CDR2: SGHNT and YYREEE (reference sequence). CDR3 region: CASSHTGVDTEAFF. The CDR3 nucleotides are TGTGCCAGCAGCCACACAGGGGTGGACACTGAAGCTTTCTTT.